The 30 T cell receptor beta chains in this list originate from one sample, sequenced in a study of beta chain features in type 1 diabetes. For these receptors, no antigen is known. Study observations and caveats: Moderate but significant shortening of TCRB CDR3s was recorded in all four CD4+ subsets from Type 1 diabetes patients.

The investigators reverse transcribed all of the isolated RNA, so they sequenced expressed TCRB transcripts. Clones were sequenced by immunoSEQ multiplex PCR, and TCRdb holds only the in-frame ones, with some missing. Of 300,000 to 400,000 clones in the sample, 9.5% to 10% were seen once. The sequencing input was central memory CD4+ T cells from blood. The origin of the receptors is a man between 25 and 39 years old with type 1 diabetes.

The chain combines TRBV19 with TRBJ2-7; D may be TRBD2 (6 bases). The CDR3 length is 14 residues. From germline, CDR1 is LNHDA and CDR2 SQIVND (reference sequence). V was cut by 5 bases and J by 3 bases, with 14 bases left in between. CDR3 nucleotides: TGTGCCAGTAGTCCAGAGACGGACTACTACGAGCAGTACTTC. Amino acids: CASSPETDYYEQYF.

V gene TRBV7-9 combines with J gene TRBJ1-1; D gene unclear. Trimming removed 5 bases at V and 3 bases at J, with 16 bases between. This CDR3 region has 15 residues. Germline CDR1 reads SEHNR; CDR2 reads FQNEAQ (reference sequence). CDR3 in amino acids: CASSPKTQVDTEAFF. The CDR3 nucleotides read TGTGCCAGCAGCCCCAAGACCCAGGTCGACACTGAAGCTTTCTTT.

This sequence joins TRBV10-3 and TRBJ2-7, with D uncertain. The CDR3 extends over 14 amino acids. The V end was cut by 6 bases, the J end by 2 bases, with 14 bases between. CDR1 and CDR2 from the germline V gene are ENHRY and SYGVKD. For the CDR3, the DNA is TGTGCCATCAGGGGAAACCTAGGGCCCTACGAGCAGTACTTC. It translates to CAIRGNLGPYEQYF.

V gene TRBV7-2 combines with J gene TRBJ2-5, with unresolved D. V lost 1 base, J lost 4 bases, and 16 bases lay in between. The length of the CDR3 is 16 residues. Germline assignment: CDR1 SGHTA and CDR2 FQGNSA. CDR3 nucleotide sequence: TGTGCCAGCAGCTTAGATTGGATCGGTACAGCAGAGACCCAGTACTTC. Protein product: CASSLDWIGTAETQYF.

This clone has more than one count but fewer than ten. This chain uses TRBV5-1 with TRBJ1-2; D is ambiguous. Germline V gene lookup returns CDR1 SGHRS and CDR2 YFSETQ. The CDR3 has 16 residues. Between the trimmed V and J ends, which lost 3 bases and 4 bases, there was a span of 19 bases. The CDR3 coding sequence is TGCGCCAGCAGCTCCGGATCGACCGAAGGGTTCTATGGCTACACCTTC. Encoded protein: CASSSGSTEGFYGYTF.

The CDR3 loop reads CASSPTVTYEQYF. In nucleotides, the CDR3 is TGTGCCAGCAGCCCGACAGTGACTTACGAGCAGTACTTC. This chain connects TRBV27 to TRBJ2-5; a weak D match, TRBD1 (5 bases). The end of the DNA aligns better with TRBJ2-7, so the J call may be wrong. The CDR3 is made up of 13 amino acids. Germline V gene lookup returns CDR1 MNHEY and CDR2 SMNVEV (reference sequence).

This clone was recorded a few times. The CDR3 DNA follows: TGTGCCATCAGTGAACTAGCGGAGAATAGCCAGTTCTTC. As protein: CAISELAENSQFF. The chain has TRBV10-3 and TRBJ2-1, with 8 bases aligning to TRBD2. CDR3 length equals 13 residues. The J segment lost 13 bases and the V segment lost 3 bases, leaving 8 bases of the junction unmatched. CDR1 is ENHRY, CDR2 SYGVKD, per germline.

This clone was counted at least ten times. Other nucleotide sequences from this sample produce the same CDR3. This chain joins TRBV5-1 and TRBJ1-3; D is uncertain. Germline CDR1 reads SGHRS; CDR2 reads YFSETQ. Trimming stripped 0 bases from V and 0 bases from J, with 4 bases between. The CDR3 loop spans 14 amino acids. CDR3 DNA sequence: TGCGCCAGCAGCTTGGACAGCTCTGGAAACACCATATATTTT. Translating gives CASSLDSSGNTIYF.

The chain links TRBV29-1 to TRBJ2-7, with 11 bases fitting TRBD1. J gave up 5 bases and V 7 bases, and 7 bases lay outside the gene matches. Germline V gene lookup returns CDR1 SQVTM and CDR2 ANQGSEA. The CDR3 has 13 amino acids. In nucleotides, the CDR3 is TGCAGCGCATTACCGGGACAGGGGGACGAGCAGTACTTC. Protein sequence: CSALPGQGDEQYF.

This clone was counted a few times. J is TRBJ2-3 and V is TRBV6-5; 7 bases line up with TRBD2. The germline gives CDR1 MNHEY, CDR2 SVGAGI. The V gene end was trimmed by 5 bases and the J gene end by 2 bases; junction bases not matched to a gene: 1. The CDR3 spans 13 residues. This CDR3 is CASSLAATDTQYF. In DNA form, the CDR3 reads TGTGCCAGCAGTCTAGCGGCCACAGATACGCAGTATTTT.

This clone has only a few counts. The chain couples TRBV7-7 to TRBJ2-6; D not resolved. Germline V gives CDR1 SSHAT, CDR2 FNYEAQ (reference sequence). CDR3 length equals 17 residues. V lost 3 bases, J lost 0 bases, and 12 bases lay in between. The CDR3, as DNA: TGTGCCAGCAGCTTGGAGTTGGCCACCTCTGGGGCCAACGTCCTGACTTTC. Encoded protein: CASSLELATSGANVLTF.

This rearrangement joins TRBV9 to TRBJ1-6; D not certain. The germline V gene has CDR1 SGDLS and CDR2 YYNGEE. Trimming pared 0 bases from V and 7 bases from J, leaving 8 bases between. This CDR3 contains 14 residues. The CDR3 DNA reads as TGTGCCAGCAGCGTAGAAGGGAAAAATTCACCCCTCCACTTT. Translated, it gives CASSVEGKNSPLHF.

This clone turned up a few times. The genes are TRBV28 and TRBJ1-1; D might be TRBD1 (6 bases). Germline V gene sequence: CDR1 MDHEN, CDR2 SYDVKM. The CDR3 loop spans 14 amino acids. With 5 bases removed from V and 1 base from J, the gap between germline ends came to 11 bases. CDR3: CASSLPGQNTEAFF. CDR3 nucleotides: TGTGCCAGCAGTCTGCCGGGACAGAACACTGAAGCTTTCTTT.

This chain links TRBV25-1 with TRBJ2-7; a weak D match, TRBD2 (6 bases). This CDR3 spans 14 amino acids. The V and J ends lost 4 bases and 1 base respectively, with 11 bases between them. Germline V lookup: CDR1 MGHDK, CDR2 SYGVNS. CDR3 nucleotides: TGTGCCAGCAGTGGCCGGAGGGCATCCTACGAGCAGTACTTC. As protein: CASSGRRASYEQYF.

A few counts support this clone. The chain links TRBV5-1 to TRBJ2-1; 11 nucleotides line up with TRBD2. The CDR3 extends over 15 amino acids. Germline CDR1 SGHRS, CDR2 YFSETQ. V dropped 5 bases and J dropped 7; count of bases not matched to a gene: 8. The CDR3 reads CASSYLAGGPNEQFF. DNA of the CDR3: TGCGCCAGCAGTTACCTAGCGGGAGGACCTAATGAGCAGTTCTTC. The variable domain in full, with the rest retrieved from reference TRBV5-1 and TRBJ2-1, is KAGVTQTPRYLIKTRGQQVTLSCSPISGHRSVSWYQQTPGQGLQFLFEYFSETQRNKGNFPGRFSGRQFSNSRSEMNVSTLELGDSALYLCASSYLAGGPNEQFFGPGTRLTVL.

This clone was picked up one time. The chain is built from TRBV6-6 and TRBJ2-4; 11 bases line up with TRBD2. The CDR3 has 15 residues. CDR1 and CDR2 from the germline V gene are MNHNY and SVGAGI (reference sequence). The junction had 4 bases not matched to a gene; V was cut back by 3 bases and J by 6 bases. The CDR3 protein is CASSYIGTSGNIQYF. CDR3 nucleotides: TGTGCCAGCAGTTATATCGGGACTAGCGGAAACATTCAGTACTTC.

The rearrangement links TRBV29-1 to TRBJ2-7, with D possibly being TRBD2 (6 bases). Germline CDR1 is SQVTM and CDR2 is ANQGSEA. Trimming took off 5 bases at V and 7 bases at J, with 12 bases between the two ends. The CDR3 runs 11 residues. The CDR3, as DNA: TGCAGCGTTATCCAGACTAGAGAGCAGTACTTC. The encoded protein is CSVIQTREQYF.

Written as DNA, the CDR3 is TGTGCCAGCAGCTTTTCAGGGTACGGCTACACCTTC. Translated, it gives CASSFSGYGYTF. V gene TRBV7-6 combines with J gene TRBJ1-2; a weak D match, TRBD1 (5 bases). Germline CDR1 SGHVS, CDR2 FNYEAQ. The CDR3 contains 12 residues. V lost 3 bases, J lost 8 bases, and 10 bases lay in between.

The table lists this clone with a few counts. CDR3 residues: CASSLWQGDGYTF. The DNA of the CDR3 is TGTGCCAGCAGCTTGTGGCAGGGGGATGGCTACACCTTC. The gene calls are TRBV5-4 and TRBJ1-2; 7 nucleotides agree with TRBD1. The germline V gene encodes CDR1 SGHNT and CDR2 YYREEE (reference sequence). Unmatched junction bases numbered 3, after V lost 1 base and J lost 6 bases. The CDR3 is 13 residues long.

This clone was seen at least ten times. The identical CDR3 is also encoded by other nucleotide sequences in the sample. V is TRBV19 and J is TRBJ1-2; no reliable D call. V dropped 9 bases and J dropped 10 bases, with 24 bases sitting between them. Germline V gene sequence: CDR1 LNHDA, CDR2 SQIVND (reference sequence). The CDR3 is 14 amino acids. DNA for the CDR3: TGTGCCAGCTGCCGTGGGAGCCAAGAGCGGTTCTACACCTTC. This sequence encodes CASCRGSQERFYTF.

A few counts support this clone. This chain uses TRBV7-7 with TRBJ2-1; 15 bases align to TRBD2. Germline CDR1 reads SSHAT; CDR2 reads FNYEAQ (reference sequence). Trimming took 5 bases from V and 8 from J; bases not matched to a gene: 4. The length of the CDR3 is 15 residues. CDR3 sequence (DNA): TGTGCCAGCAGCCTGGGACTAGCGGGAGGCGATGAGCAGTTCTTC. Translation: CASSLGLAGGDEQFF.

The chain recombines TRBV6-1 with TRBJ2-7; D unclear. Germline CDR1 is MNHNS and CDR2 is SASEGT. Between the trimmed V and J ends, which lost 2 bases and 2 bases, there was a span of 7 bases. The CDR3 consists of 13 residues. CDR3 bases: TGTGCCAGCAGTGAACGGCAAGCCTACGAGCAGTACTTC. As protein: CASSERQAYEQYF.

This clone was counted many times. This chain links TRBV30 with TRBJ1-5; D is unclear. The V end was cut by 0 bases, the J end by 4 bases, with 7 bases between. CDR3 size: 13 residues. From germline, CDR1 is GTSNPN and CDR2 SVGIG (reference sequence). The CDR3 sequence: CAWSVAGNQPQHF. CDR3 sequence (DNA): TGTGCCTGGAGTGTGGCTGGGAATCAGCCCCAGCATTTT. Based on the CDR3 plus reference TRBV30 and TRBJ1-5, the full variable domain is SQTIHQWPATLVQPVGSPLSLECTVEGTSNPNLYWYRQAAGRGLQLLFYSVGIGQISSEVPQNLSASRPQDRQFILSSKKLLLSDSGFYLCAWSVAGNQPQHFGDGTRLSIL.

In its sample, this clone was seen a few times. The V and J genes are TRBV11-2 and TRBJ2-2; 12 bases match TRBD2. The V segment lost 6 bases and the J segment 1 base; nucleotides outside the gene matches: 0. The V gene's germline CDR1 is SGHAT and CDR2 FQNNGV. CDR3 length: 15 amino acids. CDR3 sequence: CASRGLAGNTGELFF. CDR3 DNA: TGTGCCAGCAGGGGACTAGCGGGGAACACCGGGGAGCTGTTTTTT.

V usage is TRBV10-2 and J usage is TRBJ2-1; 9 nucleotides match TRBD2. Per germline, CDR1 WSHSY and CDR2 SAAADI. Unmatched junction bases numbered 17, after V lost 8 bases and J lost 9 bases. This CDR3 is built from 16 residues. The CDR3, as DNA: TGCGCCAGCGCTGCTTTACCGGGACTAGCCCTTTTTGAGCAGTTCTTC. Amino acids: CASAALPGLALFEQFF.

Only a few counts were recorded for this clone. This rearrangement joins TRBV5-1 to TRBJ2-2, with 7 positions matching TRBD2. J gave up 6 bases and V 1 base, and 6 bases lay outside the gene matches. This CDR3 region has 15 residues. The germline V gene encodes CDR1 SGHRS and CDR2 YFSETQ. The CDR3 DNA reads as TGCGCCAGCAGCTTGCGGGAGGCCTCCGCCGGGGAGCTGTTTTTT. Its translation: CASSLREASAGELFF.

The chain links TRBV10-3 to TRBJ1-1; 8 bases are shared with TRBD1. Unmatched junction bases numbered 11, after V lost 10 bases and J lost 4 bases. CDR3 size: 14 residues. In germline, CDR1 is ENHRY, CDR2 SYGVKD. CDR3 in DNA: TGTGCCAGCAGAGACGCACAGGGGGGCACTGAAGCTTTCTTT. Translating gives CASRDAQGGTEAFF.

In its sample, this clone was seen a few times. This CDR3 reads CAISRTGVDNEQFF. The CDR3 coding sequence is TGTGCCATCAGCCGGACAGGGGTTGACAATGAGCAGTTCTTC. The chain recombines TRBV6-1 with TRBJ2-1, with 9 nucleotides matching TRBD1. This CDR3 region has 14 residues. V lost 10 bases, J lost 5 bases, and 9 bases stayed unmatched. Per germline, CDR1 MNHNS and CDR2 SASEGT.

This clone was recorded a few times. This chain uses TRBV28 with TRBJ2-1, with 10 nucleotides matching TRBD2. Unmatched junction bases numbered 7, after V lost 5 bases and J lost 3 bases. The CDR3 spans 16 residues. The germline V gene has CDR1 MDHEN and CDR2 SYDVKM. The CDR3 nucleotides are TGTGCCAGCAGTGGACGGACTAGCGGACACTACAATGAGCAGTTCTTC. This gives the protein CASSGRTSGHYNEQFF.

V gene TRBV4-2 combines with J gene TRBJ2-4; D is perhaps TRBD2 (5 bases). The V and J ends lost 1 base and 1 base respectively, with 8 bases between them. This CDR3 comprises 15 residues. Germline values: CDR1 LGHNA, CDR2 YNFKEQ. CDR3 nucleotides: TGTGCCAGCAGCCAAGTGGGGAGCGCCAAAAACATTCAGTACTTC. Its translation is CASSQVGSAKNIQYF.